This entry describes one T cell receptor (beta chain). No antigen is known for it. The data were taken from a study of cytomegalovirus exposure and HLA in healthy donors. The study's findings and limits: In a later analysis, specific HLA alleles were associated with 16,000 or so TCR beta sequences at a 0.05 false discovery rate. It was reported that the classifier diagnosed cytomegalovirus status with high specificity and sensitivity in both the original and validation cohorts. Cytomegalovirus association was assigned to more than 150 TCR beta chains. Highly shared variants forming one cluster were likely a sequencing artifact.

Researchers ran the PCR with 60 Vbeta and 13 Jbeta primers. Produced via immunoSEQ multiplex PCR; TCRdb's table is partial and in-frame only. The sample shows about 190,000 clones, about 80% of them seen only once. CDR1 is LNHDA, CDR2 SQIVND, per germline (reference sequence). This CDR3 contains 13 residues. The germline V and J ends were trimmed by 6 bases and 1 base, with 9 bases remaining between them. The specimen sequenced was PBMCs. This receptor was obtained from a man aged 35-49 years in good health and CMV-seropositive. V gene TRBV19 combines with J gene TRBJ1-1; possible D gene TRBD1, 5 bases. The CDR3 nucleotides read TGTGCCAGTAGCCATGACAGGAACACTGAAGCTTTCTTT. Translated: CASSHDRNTEAFF.